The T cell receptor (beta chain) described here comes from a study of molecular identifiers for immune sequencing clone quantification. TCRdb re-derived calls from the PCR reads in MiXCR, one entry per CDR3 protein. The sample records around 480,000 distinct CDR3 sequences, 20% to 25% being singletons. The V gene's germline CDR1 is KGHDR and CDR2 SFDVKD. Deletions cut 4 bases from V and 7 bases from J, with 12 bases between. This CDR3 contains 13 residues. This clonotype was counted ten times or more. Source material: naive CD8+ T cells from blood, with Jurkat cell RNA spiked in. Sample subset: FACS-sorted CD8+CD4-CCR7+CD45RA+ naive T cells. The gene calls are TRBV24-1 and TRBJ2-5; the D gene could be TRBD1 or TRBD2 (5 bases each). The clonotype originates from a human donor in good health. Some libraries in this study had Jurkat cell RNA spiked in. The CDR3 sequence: CATSESTAVTQYF. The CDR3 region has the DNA TGTGCCACCAGTGAATCGACAGCGGTGACCCAGTACTTC.